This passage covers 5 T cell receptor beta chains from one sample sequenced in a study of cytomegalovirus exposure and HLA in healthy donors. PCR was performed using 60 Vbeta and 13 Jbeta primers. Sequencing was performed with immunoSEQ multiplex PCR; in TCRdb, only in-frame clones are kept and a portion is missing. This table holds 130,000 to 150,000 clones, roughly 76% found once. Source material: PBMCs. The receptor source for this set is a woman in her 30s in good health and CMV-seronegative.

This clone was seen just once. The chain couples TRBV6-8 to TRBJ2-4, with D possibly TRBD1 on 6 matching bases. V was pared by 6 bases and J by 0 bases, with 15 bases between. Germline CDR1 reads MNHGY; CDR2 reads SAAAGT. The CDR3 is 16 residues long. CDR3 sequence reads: CASRNHEGVAKNIQYF. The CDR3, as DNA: TGTGCCAGCAGGAACCACGAGGGGGTAGCCAAAAACATTCAGTACTTC.

The CDR3 loop is CASSQVDMGLAGNNEQFF. The CDR3 nucleotides read TGCGCCAGCAGCCAAGTCGACATGGGACTAGCGGGGAACAATGAGCAGTTCTTC. The chain links TRBV4-1 to TRBJ2-1; 13 bases are a match to TRBD2. The CDR3 has 18 amino acids. V shed 1 base, J shed 5 bases, and the junction held 8 bases outside the gene matches. Per germline, CDR1 MGHRA and CDR2 YSYEKL.

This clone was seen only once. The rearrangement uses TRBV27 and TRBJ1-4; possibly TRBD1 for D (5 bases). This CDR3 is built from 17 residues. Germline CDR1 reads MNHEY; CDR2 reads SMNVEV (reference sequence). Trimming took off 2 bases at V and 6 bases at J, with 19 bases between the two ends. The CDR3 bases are TGTGCCAGCAGTTTACGGACGGGGGGATCGGTGTATGAAAAACTGTTTTTT. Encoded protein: CASSLRTGGSVYEKLFF.

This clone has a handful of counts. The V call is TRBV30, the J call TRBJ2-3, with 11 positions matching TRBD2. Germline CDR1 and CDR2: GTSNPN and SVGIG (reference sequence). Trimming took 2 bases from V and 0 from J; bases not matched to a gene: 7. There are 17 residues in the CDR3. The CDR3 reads CAWSTSGSSTSTDTQYF. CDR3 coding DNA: TGTGCCTGGAGTACTAGCGGGAGTTCTACTAGCACAGATACGCAGTATTTT.

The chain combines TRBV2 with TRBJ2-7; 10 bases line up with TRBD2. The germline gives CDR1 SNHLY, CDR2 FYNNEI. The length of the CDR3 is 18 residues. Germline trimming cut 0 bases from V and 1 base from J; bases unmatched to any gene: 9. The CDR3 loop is CASSEARASGRRSYEQYF. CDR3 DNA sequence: TGTGCCAGCAGTGAAGCGCGGGCTAGCGGGAGAAGGTCCTACGAGCAGTACTTC.